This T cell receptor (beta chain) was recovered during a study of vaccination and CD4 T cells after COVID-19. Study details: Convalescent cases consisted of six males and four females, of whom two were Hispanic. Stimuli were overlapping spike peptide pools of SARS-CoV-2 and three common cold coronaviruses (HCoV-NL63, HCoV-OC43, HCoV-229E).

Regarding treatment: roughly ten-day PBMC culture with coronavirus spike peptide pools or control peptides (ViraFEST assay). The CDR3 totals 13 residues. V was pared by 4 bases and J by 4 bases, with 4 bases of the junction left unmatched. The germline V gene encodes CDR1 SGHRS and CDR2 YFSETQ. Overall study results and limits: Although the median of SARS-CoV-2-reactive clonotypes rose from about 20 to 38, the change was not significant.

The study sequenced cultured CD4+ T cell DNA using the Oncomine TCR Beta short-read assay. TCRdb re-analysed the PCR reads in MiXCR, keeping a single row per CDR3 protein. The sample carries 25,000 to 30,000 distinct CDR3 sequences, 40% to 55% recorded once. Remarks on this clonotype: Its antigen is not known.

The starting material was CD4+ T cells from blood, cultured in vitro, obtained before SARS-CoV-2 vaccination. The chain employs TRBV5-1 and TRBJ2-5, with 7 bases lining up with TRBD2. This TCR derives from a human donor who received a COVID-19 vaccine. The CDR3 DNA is TGCGCCAGCAGCGGGGGGGGTATAGAGACCCAGTACTTC. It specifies CASSGGGIETQYF.